The clone carrying this TCR beta chain was counted ten times or more. As yet, its antigen is unknown. PCR used 60 Vbeta primers and 13 Jbeta primers. Profiled with immunoSEQ multiplex PCR; TCRdb holds only in-frame clones, not every one. Of about 100,000 clones listed, about 75% are singletons. V lost 0 bases and J lost 7, with 18 bases in between. This CDR3 comprises 16 residues. Germline CDR1 reads LGHNA; CDR2 reads YNFKEQ. The data were obtained in a study of cytomegalovirus exposure and HLA in healthy donors. Findings and limits, study-wide: Cytomegalovirus association was listed for approximately 150 TCR beta chains.

Healthy bone marrow donors made up the donor group. Sequencing was carried out using PBMCs. The receptor was derived from a male donor in good health and CMV-seropositive. The chain uses TRBV4-2 and TRBJ1-2; D gene uncertain. CDR3 residues: CASSQDAIGRQGGYTF. DNA of the CDR3: TGTGCCAGCAGCCAAGATGCCATAGGTAGACAAGGTGGCTACACCTTC.